This T cell receptor (beta chain) was obtained from a study of OX40 agonist ivuxolimab in advanced cancers. Samples were taken at baseline and on day 1 of cycles 4 and 7. V lost 10 bases, J lost 7 bases, and 31 bases lay in between. Germline V CDR1 and CDR2: MDHEN, SYDVKM. The CDR3 has 17 amino acids. Only in-frame clones appear in the TCRdb table, and some are missing; sequencing was by immunoSEQ multiplex PCR. The data contain around 57,000 clones, around 93% of them singletons. The sample here was CD4+ or CD8+ T cells sorted from blood, taken in a trial of the OX40 agonist ivuxolimab. The V gene is TRBV28, the J gene TRBJ1-2; D might be TRBD1 (6 bases). The origin of this receptor is an adult with an advanced solid tumor such as melanoma, head and neck, liver or kidney cancer. CDR3 nucleotides: TGTGCCACCCCCCGGGAGGGGGGCGAAGCCCTCGGTTCTGGCTACACCTTC. This sequence encodes CATPREGGEALGSGYTF.